Listed here is a single T cell receptor beta chain. Its target is unknown. This entry is derived from a study of cytomegalovirus exposure and HLA in healthy donors. Study findings and constraints: An ancestry cluster, one associated with Asian ancestry, reportedly showed fewer N-insertions than the roughly 670-donor mean in a later analysis. Presence/absence analyses supposed approximately even sequencing depth among donors.

The PCR employed 60 Vbeta primers together with 13 Jbeta primers. The protocol was immunoSEQ multiplex PCR, while the TCRdb copy is restricted to in-frame clones and leaves out a portion. Counted here are more than 80,000 clones, approximately 86% occurring once; the ten biggest clones make up 8.5% to 10%. The CDR3 is made up of 16 amino acids. V shed 1 base and J 2 bases; nucleotides not matched to a gene: 3. CDR1 and CDR2 (germline): MNHNS, SASEGT. The clonotype originates from a man aged 25 to 45 in good health and CMV-seropositive. Sample: PBMCs. This chain joins TRBV6-1 and TRBJ1-4; 8 bases align to TRBD1. The CDR3 reads CASSEEGTGTNEKLFF. For the CDR3, the DNA is TGTGCCAGCAGTGAAGAGGGGACAGGCACTAATGAAAAACTGTTTTTT.